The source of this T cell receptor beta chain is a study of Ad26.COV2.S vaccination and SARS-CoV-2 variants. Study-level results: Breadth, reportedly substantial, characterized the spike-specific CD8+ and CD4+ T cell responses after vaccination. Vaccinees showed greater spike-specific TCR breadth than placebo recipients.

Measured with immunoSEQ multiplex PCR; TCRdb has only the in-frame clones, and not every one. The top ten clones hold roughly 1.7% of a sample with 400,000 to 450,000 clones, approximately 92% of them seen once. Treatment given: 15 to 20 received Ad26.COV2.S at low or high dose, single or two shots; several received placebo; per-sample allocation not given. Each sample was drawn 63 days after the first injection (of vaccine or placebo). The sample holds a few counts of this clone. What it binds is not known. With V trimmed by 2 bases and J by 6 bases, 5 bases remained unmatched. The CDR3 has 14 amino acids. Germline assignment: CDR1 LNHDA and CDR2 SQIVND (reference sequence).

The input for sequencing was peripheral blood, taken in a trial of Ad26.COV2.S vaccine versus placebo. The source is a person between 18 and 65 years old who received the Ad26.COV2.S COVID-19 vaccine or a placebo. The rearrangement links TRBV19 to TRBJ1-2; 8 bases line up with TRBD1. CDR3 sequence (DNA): TGTGCCAGTAGTATATTGTCAGGGGGCGATGGCTACACCTTC. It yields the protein CASSILSGGDGYTF. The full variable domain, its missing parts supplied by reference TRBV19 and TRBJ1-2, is DGGITQSPKYLFRKEGQNVTLSCEQNLNHDAMYWYRQDPGQGLRLIYYSQIVNDFQKGDIAEGYSVSREKKESFPLTVTSAQKNPTAFYLCASSILSGGDGYTFGSGTRLTVV.